These 25 T cell receptor beta chains originate from one sample sequenced in a study of beta chain features in type 1 diabetes. Overall study findings and caveats: Type 1 diabetes patients had moderately but significantly shorter TCRB CDR3s in all four CD4+ subsets.

Of the isolated RNA, all was reverse transcribed, and so the sequenced material was expressed TCRB transcripts. Data came from immunoSEQ multiplex PCR; TCRdb stores just in-frame clones and leaves some out. The sample shows around 250,000 clones, approximately 14% of them seen only once. Their antigens are not known. Sequenced: naive CD4+ T cells from blood. These receptors all stem from a young man with type 1 diabetes.

DNA for the CDR3: TGTGCCAGCAGCACCAGGGACTACTCCCAAGAGACCCAGTACTTC. Its protein is CASSTRDYSQETQYF. The V and J genes are TRBV9 and TRBJ2-5; TRBD2 matches at 7 bases. Trimming cost V 4 bases and J 1 base; bases outside gene matches: 7. The CDR3 is 15 amino acids. Germline CDR1 reads SGDLS; CDR2 reads YYNGEE.

CDR3 nucleotide sequence: TGTGCCAGCAAGCGGGGACTCTACGAGCAGTACTTC. It is translated as CASKRGLYEQYF. This rearrangement joins TRBV2 to TRBJ2-7; 7 bases are shared with TRBD2. The CDR3 loop spans 12 amino acids. Germline CDR1 reads SNHLY; CDR2 reads FYNNEI. V lost 7 bases, J lost 3 bases, and 3 bases stayed unmatched. The complete variable domain, with remaining parts taken from reference TRBV2 and TRBJ2-7, reads EPEVTQTPSHQVTQMGQEVILRCVPISNHLYFYWYRQILGQKVEFLVSFYNNEISEKSEIFDDQFSVERPDGSNFTLKIRSTKLEDSAMYFCASKRGLYEQYFGPGTRLTVT.

The sample holds a few counts of this clone. V gene TRBV4-1 combines with J gene TRBJ2-6, with 9 bases fitting TRBD1. The germline CDR1 and CDR2 sequences are MGHRA and YSYEKL. The CDR3 sequence is 19 residues long. V was pared by 3 bases and J by 0 bases, with 9 bases of the junction left unmatched. The CDR3 DNA follows: TGCGCCAGCAGCCAGCCCGGGACAGGGTTTTACTCTGGGGCCAACGTCCTGACTTTC. Protein: CASSQPGTGFYSGANVLTF.

The V and J genes are TRBV12-5 and TRBJ2-5, with TRBD2 matching 8 bases. The CDR3 sequence is 14 residues long. With 6 bases clipped from V and 3 bases from J, the junction kept 6 bases outside the gene matches. CDR1 is LGHNT, CDR2 FRNRAP, per germline. CDR3 sequence reads: CASGVSGGKETQYF. The CDR3 DNA reads as TGTGCTAGTGGCGTAAGCGGGGGTAAAGAGACCCAGTACTTC.

This clone was detected only a few times. The rearrangement links TRBV29-1 to TRBJ2-1; 13 bases agree with TRBD2. The V gene's germline CDR1 is SQVTM and CDR2 ANQGSEA. The V segment lost 6 bases and the J segment 6 bases; nucleotides outside the gene matches: 8. The CDR3 totals 15 residues. The CDR3 DNA follows: TGCAGCGTGAGGGTACTAGCGGGAGGGGGCAATGAGCAGTTCTTC. It yields the protein CSVRVLAGGGNEQFF.

CDR3 residues: CASSQDLGTGGEQYF. The CDR3 nucleotides are TGCGCCAGCAGCCAAGATTTAGGGACAGGCGGGGAGCAGTACTTC. V is TRBV4-1 and J is TRBJ2-7, with TRBD1 identical over 8 bases. Germline-derived CDR1 and CDR2 are MGHRA and YSYEKL. CDR3 length: 15 amino acids. Germline trimming cut 0 bases from V and 7 bases from J; bases unmatched to any gene: 8.

This clone was counted a few times. The J gene is TRBJ2-1, the V gene TRBV4-1; a possible D gene is TRBD2 (5 bases). This CDR3 has 16 amino acids. From germline, CDR1 is MGHRA and CDR2 YSYEKL. Trimming removed 0 bases at V and 3 bases at J, with 12 bases between. As DNA, the CDR3 is TGCGCCAGCAGCCAAGACGTCGGGATCCTCTACAATGAGCAGTTCTTC. It encodes CASSQDVGILYNEQFF.

This rearrangement joins TRBV6-5 to TRBJ1-6; no clear D. The V and J ends lost 6 bases and 6 bases respectively, with 15 bases between them. The CDR3 totals 15 residues. Per germline, CDR1 MNHEY and CDR2 SVGAGI. The CDR3 region is CASSPSWEGNSPLHF. CDR3 nucleotides: TGTGCCAGCAGCCCGTCGTGGGAGGGTAATTCACCCCTCCACTTT.

The J gene is TRBJ2-5, the V gene TRBV4-2; the match to TRBD1 covers 10 bases. The J call may be in error: the DNA end matches TRBJ2-7 better. Germline assignment: CDR1 LGHNA and CDR2 YNFKEQ. CDR3 size: 15 residues. The CDR3 DNA sequence: TGTGCCAGCAGCCTACGGACAGGGGGTACCTACGAGCAGTACTTC. Its translation is CASSLRTGGTYEQYF.

The chain uses TRBV7-2 and TRBJ2-7; 10 positions match TRBD2. Germline V lookup: CDR1 SGHTA, CDR2 FQGNSA. The V segment lost 5 bases and the J segment 6 bases; nucleotides outside the gene matches: 13. The length of the CDR3 is 16 residues. Here the CDR3 reads CASSPPGLAPKGEQYF. In nucleotides, the CDR3 is TGTGCCAGCAGCCCGCCGGGACTAGCGCCCAAGGGCGAGCAGTACTTC.

There are a few counts of this clone. The rearrangement joins TRBV7-9 to TRBJ2-1, with 9 bases identical to TRBD2. Germline CDR1 SEHNR, CDR2 FQNEAQ (reference sequence). V trimming: 1 base; J trimming: 4 bases; junction bases outside the gene matches: 5. This CDR3 has 16 residues. The CDR3 sequence: CASSLVGLAGYNEQFF. The CDR3 bases are TGTGCCAGCAGCTTAGTTGGCCTAGCGGGATACAATGAGCAGTTCTTC.

The V call is TRBV19, the J call TRBJ1-5, with TRBD1 identical over 7 bases. CDR1 is LNHDA and CDR2 is SQIVND in the germline V gene (reference sequence). Losses at the gene ends were 6 bases for V and 5 bases for J; bases not matched to a gene: 4. CDR3 length: 13 residues. The CDR3 is CASSGTVDQPQHF. In DNA form, the CDR3 reads TGTGCCAGTAGCGGGACAGTGGATCAGCCCCAGCATTTT.

This clone was seen only a few times. V usage is TRBV30 and J usage is TRBJ2-5, with 7 bases matching TRBD1. The J segment lost 1 base and the V segment lost 1 base, leaving 6 bases of the junction unmatched. The CDR3 contains 15 residues. CDR1 and CDR2 from the germline V gene are GTSNPN and SVGIG (reference sequence). In nucleotides, the CDR3 is TGTGCCTGGAGTGCCGCCGGGACAGCCCAAGAGACCCAGTACTTC. This translates into CAWSAAGTAQETQYF.

The chain links TRBV7-9 to TRBJ1-2, with no clear D. V shed 3 bases and J shed 7 bases, with 9 bases lying between them. Germline-derived CDR1 and CDR2 are SEHNR and FQNEAQ (reference sequence). The CDR3 totals 12 residues. The DNA of the CDR3 is TGTGCCAGCAGCTTGGCGCCGGGTGGCTACACCTTC. Translated: CASSLAPGGYTF. The full variable domain, its missing parts supplied by reference TRBV7-9 and TRBJ1-2, is DTGVSQNPRHKITKRGQNVTFRCDPISEHNRLYWYRQTLGQGPEFLTYFQNEAQLEKSRLLSDRFSAERPKGSFSTLEIQRTEQGDSAMYLCASSLAPGGYTFGSGTRLTVV.

The gene calls are TRBV5-4 and TRBJ1-2, with 7 bases lining up with TRBD1. CDR3 length: 14 residues. CDR1 is SGHNT, CDR2 YYREEE, per germline (reference sequence). V lost 1 base, J lost 8 bases, and 8 bases stayed unmatched. CDR3 sequence reads: CASSLRQGKGGYTF. In nucleotides, the CDR3 is TGTGCCAGCAGCTTGAGACAGGGCAAAGGGGGCTACACCTTC.

The table lists this clone with a few counts. The V call is TRBV15, the J call TRBJ1-2, with D possibly TRBD1 on 5 matching bases. Trimming pared 3 bases from V and 5 bases from J, leaving 13 bases between. This CDR3 contains 14 residues. Germline V gives CDR1 LNHNV, CDR2 YYDKDF (reference sequence). CDR3 DNA: TGTGCCACCAGCAGGGACAAGGGGCGGTATGGCTACACCTTC. Protein sequence: CATSRDKGRYGYTF.

Written as DNA, the CDR3 is TGCAGCGTTGATACCGGGACAGCGATTACTGAAGCTTTCTTT. This gives the protein CSVDTGTAITEAFF. The rearrangement links TRBV29-1 to TRBJ1-1; TRBD1 matches at 7 bases. Germline trimming cut 3 bases from V and 5 bases from J; bases unmatched to any gene: 9. Germline CDR1 SQVTM, CDR2 ANQGSEA. This CDR3 comprises 14 residues.

The chain links TRBV4-1 to TRBJ1-2; no clear D. The CDR3 has 15 amino acids. Germline V gene lookup returns CDR1 MGHRA and CDR2 YSYEKL. V lost 7 bases to trimming and J lost 0 bases, with 15 bases between them. CDR3 region: CASTQTPLANYGYTF. CDR3 nucleotide sequence: TGCGCCAGCACTCAGACCCCGCTAGCTAACTATGGCTACACCTTC.

This chain joins TRBV5-4 and TRBJ2-2; 7 nucleotides match TRBD2. CDR3 length: 16 amino acids. The germline gives CDR1 SGHNT, CDR2 YYREEE (reference sequence). V gave up 4 bases and J gave up 1 base; unmatched junction bases: 7. The CDR3 region is CASSPPGLQNTGELFF. The CDR3 DNA reads as TGTGCCAGCAGCCCTCCGGGACTACAGAACACCGGGGAGCTGTTTTTT.

The rearrangement links TRBV9 to TRBJ1-5; no reliable D call. Deletions cut 0 bases from V and 0 bases from J, with 13 bases between. The CDR3 has 17 residues. Per the germline V gene, CDR1 is SGDLS and CDR2 is YYNGEE. For the CDR3, the DNA is TGTGCCAGCAGCGTAGGAAAGAGGCTCAATAGCAATCAGCCCCAGCATTTT. Protein product: CASSVGKRLNSNQPQHF.

This clone came up a few times. Other DNA sequences of this sample code for an identical CDR3. J is TRBJ2-5 and V is TRBV5-1; the D gene is possibly TRBD1 (5 bases). Germline loops: CDR1 SGHRS, CDR2 YFSETQ. Trimming pared 2 bases from V and 5 bases from J, leaving 7 bases between. The CDR3 consists of 12 residues. The CDR3 nucleotides read TGCGCCAGCAGCTTCCAGGGCGAGACCCAGTACTTC. It codes for CASSFQGETQYF.

The chain combines TRBV2 with TRBJ2-5; 10 bases are shared with TRBD1. CDR3 size: 17 residues. Germline CDR1 reads SNHLY; CDR2 reads FYNNEI. V lost 0 bases to trimming and J lost 4 bases; unmatched junction nucleotides: 8. The chain's CDR3 is CASSEALGTGVTETQYF. DNA for the CDR3: TGTGCCAGCAGTGAAGCGCTTGGGACAGGGGTAACAGAGACCCAGTACTTC.

This clone was detected a few times. This chain connects TRBV9 to TRBJ1-4, with D unresolved. Per germline, CDR1 SGDLS and CDR2 YYNGEE. V gave up 2 bases and J gave up 10 bases, with 15 bases separating them. CDR3 length: 14 residues. This CDR3 reads CASSVTPGRGKLFF. CDR3 nucleotides: TGTGCCAGCAGCGTCACTCCGGGCCGGGGAAAACTGTTTTTT.

This rearrangement joins TRBV6-5 to TRBJ2-5, with TRBD2 matching 9 bases. The germline gives CDR1 MNHEY, CDR2 SVGAGI. V lost 5 bases and J lost 5; bases outside the gene matches: 6. The CDR3 consists of 14 residues. CDR3 in amino acids: CASSLAGGGETQYF. The CDR3 nucleotides read TGTGCCAGCAGTCTCGCGGGAGGGGGGGAGACCCAGTACTTC.

There are a few counts of this clone. The chain carries TRBV18 and TRBJ2-3; 12 bases are a match to TRBD2. V was pared by 3 bases and J by 6 bases, with 10 bases of the junction left unmatched. Germline CDR1 reads KGHSH; CDR2 reads LQKENI. This CDR3 comprises 17 residues. The CDR3 nucleotides read TGTGCCAGCTCACCCCGAGGACTAGCGGGACAAACCGATACGCAGTATTTT. Translating it yields CASSPRGLAGQTDTQYF.